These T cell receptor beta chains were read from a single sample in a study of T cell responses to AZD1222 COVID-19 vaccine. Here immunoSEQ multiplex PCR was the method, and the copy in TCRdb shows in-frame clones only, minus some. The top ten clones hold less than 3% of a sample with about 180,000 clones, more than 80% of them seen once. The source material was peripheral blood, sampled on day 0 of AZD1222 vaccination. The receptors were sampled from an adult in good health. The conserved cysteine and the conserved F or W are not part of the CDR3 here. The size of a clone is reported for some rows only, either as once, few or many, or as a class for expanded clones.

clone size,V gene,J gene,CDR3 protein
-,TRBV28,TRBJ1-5,ASSAGGSNQPQH
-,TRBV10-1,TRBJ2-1,ASNRAENNEQF
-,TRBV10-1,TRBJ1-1,ASSDRTGENTEAF
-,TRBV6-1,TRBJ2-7,ASSEVPGLGYEQY
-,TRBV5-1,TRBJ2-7,ASSSTTSGTYEQY
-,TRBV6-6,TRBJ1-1,ASSLETEAF
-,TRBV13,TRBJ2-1,ASSGPAGGRNEQF
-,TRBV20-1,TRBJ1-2,SASSQGAGYT
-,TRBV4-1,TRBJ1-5,ASSQDGAGNQPQH
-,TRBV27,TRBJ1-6,ASNRGSGSPLH
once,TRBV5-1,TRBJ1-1,ASSPGGSENTEAF
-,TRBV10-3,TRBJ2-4,AISDTPGDIQY
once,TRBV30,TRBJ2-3,AWSERASTDTQY
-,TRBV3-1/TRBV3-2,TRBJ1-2,ASSQVDPNYGYT
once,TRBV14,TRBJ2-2,ASSHRQVAGGAGELF
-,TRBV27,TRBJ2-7,ASSLTGSYEQY
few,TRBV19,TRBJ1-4,ASRELTTNEKLF
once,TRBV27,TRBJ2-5,ASTSTRLAEHSETQY
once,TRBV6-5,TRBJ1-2,ASSYSTDNGYT
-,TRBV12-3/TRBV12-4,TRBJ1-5,ASSRTGGQPQH
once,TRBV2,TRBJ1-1,ASRERVITEAF
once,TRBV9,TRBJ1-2,ASSGPGQASYYGYT
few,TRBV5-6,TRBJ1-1,ASSRSNTEAF
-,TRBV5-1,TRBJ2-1,ASSFDSGNNEQF
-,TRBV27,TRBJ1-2,ASSLSGHGYT
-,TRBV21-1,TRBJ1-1,ASSKVWRGNTEAF
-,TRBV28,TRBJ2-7,ASSSPRQVEYEQY
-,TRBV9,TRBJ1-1,ASSVVAGLNTEAF
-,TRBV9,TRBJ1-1,ASSPWVAEAF
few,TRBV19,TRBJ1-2,ASSIVGTRYSNYGYT
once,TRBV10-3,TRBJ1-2,AIRSGPTNYGYT
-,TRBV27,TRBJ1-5,ASGYLDSNQPQH
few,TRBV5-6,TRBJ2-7,ASSLGGTVIYEQY
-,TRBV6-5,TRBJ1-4,ASSYGTTNEKLF
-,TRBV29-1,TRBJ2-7,SAGDRGLPYEQY
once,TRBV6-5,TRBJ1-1,ASSYSEGVAEAF
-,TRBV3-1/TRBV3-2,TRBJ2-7,ASSQLAGETYEQY
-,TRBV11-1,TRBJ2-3,ASSLGGLATDTQY
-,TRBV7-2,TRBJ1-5,ASSLFRGGQPQH
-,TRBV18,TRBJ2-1,ASSPGLGFNEQF
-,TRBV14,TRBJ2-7,ASSPSGYEQY
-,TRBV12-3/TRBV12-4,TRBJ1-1,ASSFGGAEAF
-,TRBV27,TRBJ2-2,ASSNPPGELF
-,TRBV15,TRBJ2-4,ATSRDLTGTKNIQY
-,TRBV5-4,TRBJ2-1,ASSPLSGTSSEQF
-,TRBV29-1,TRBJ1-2,SVDSSGYT
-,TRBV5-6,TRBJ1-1,ASSFPTGGYTEAF
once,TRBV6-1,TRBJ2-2,ASSGLAGGPDTGELF
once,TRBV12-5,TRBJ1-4,ASGFDRNEKLF
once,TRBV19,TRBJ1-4,ASSLRMAAVNEKLF
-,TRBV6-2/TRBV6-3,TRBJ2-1,ASSYAGGNNEQF
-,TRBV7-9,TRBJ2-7,ASSTDRVAEQY
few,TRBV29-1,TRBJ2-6,SVAILGGNVLT
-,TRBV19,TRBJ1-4,ASKGIDRGGEKLF
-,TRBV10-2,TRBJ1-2,ASSIGVGARDYGYT
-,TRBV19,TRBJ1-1,ATKEGKTF
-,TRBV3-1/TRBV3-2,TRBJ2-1,ASNGLAGSKDEQF
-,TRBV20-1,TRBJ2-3,SARGTDTQY
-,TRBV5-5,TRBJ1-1,ASSFTGGGTEAF